This note documents a single TCR beta chain sequence. Time point denoted: blood 4 weeks post-SBRT, at nephrectomy. This sample's treatment: 15 Gy SBRT to primary tumor, nephrectomy 4 weeks later. Nephrectomy followed 15 Gy stereotactic body radiation by 4 weeks. This sample was included in a study of radiation and T cells in renal cell carcinoma. The CDR3 consists of 19 residues. Germline V gene lookup returns CDR1 SGHTA and CDR2 FQGNSA. Deletions cut 3 bases from V and 0 bases from J, with 21 bases between. Assay used: immunoSEQ multiplex PCR; TCRdb lists only in-frame clones, some missing. There are 75,000 to 95,000 clones in the sample; 70% to 90% occur only once, and under 10% lies in the top ten.

The J gene is TRBJ1-5, the V gene TRBV7-2, with a tentative D call TRBD1 (6 bases). This sample comprised blood, obtained from a patient whose treatment included radiotherapy and nephrectomy. The receptor's source is a middle-aged man with renal cell carcinoma. In DNA form, the CDR3 reads TGTGCCAGCAGCTTCTACGGGACACCGCCACCCAATAGCAATCAGCCCCAGCATTTT. It is translated as CASSFYGTPPPNSNQPQHF.